This T cell receptor beta chain emerged from a study of CD8 T cells in Susac syndrome. Random hexamers served to reverse transcribe roughly 0.5 to 1 ug RNA. Multiplex PCR with immunoSEQ amplified the TCR beta CDR3 across 54 Vbeta and 13 Jbeta. MiXCR, applied by TCRdb to the immunoSEQ multiplex PCR reads, yields one record per CDR3 protein. The table lists some 190,000 distinct CDR3 sequences, approximately 94% of them singletons. CD8+ and CD4+ blood T cells underwent TCR beta sequencing. Age- and sex-matched healthy donors served as the control group. The sequenced sample was CD4+ T cells from PBMCs. This TCR was recovered from a human donor in good health.

The CDR3 nucleotides are TGTGCCAGCAGCTACTCGGACCTTACCCCGGAGGGCTACACCTTC. Translation gives CASSYSDLTPEGYTF. The chain combines TRBV7-8 with TRBJ1-2, with D unclear. This CDR3 is built from 15 residues. Germline V gene sequence: CDR1 SGHVS, CDR2 FQNEAQ. The germline V and J ends were trimmed by 4 bases and 8 bases, with 20 bases remaining between them.